The 6 T cell receptor beta chains presented below share a single source sample, sequenced in a study of CD4+ T cells in melanoma. Method: immunoSEQ multiplex PCR; TCRdb's copy keeps in-frame clones and lacks some. This sample has some 120,000 clones, with about 90% found just once. Material for sequencing was peripheral blood. These receptors were collected from a human donor with melanoma.

This clone was observed a handful of times. CDR3 protein: CASSRGFEQYF. The CDR3 region has the DNA TGTGCCAGCAGCCGAGGGTTCGAGCAGTACTTC. The chain has TRBV28 and TRBJ2-7; a weak D match, TRBD2 (5 bases). CDR3 length: 11 residues. CDR1 is MDHEN, CDR2 SYDVKM, per germline. Trimming stripped 6 bases from V and 6 bases from J, with 9 bases between.

The chain employs TRBV11-2 and TRBJ2-2, with D unclear. Trimming left V 6 bases short and J 5 bases short, with 16 bases between. Germline V gives CDR1 SGHAT, CDR2 FQNNGV. The CDR3 is 15 residues long. CDR3 in DNA: TGTGCCAGCAGAATACCGGGCCGAGGAACCGGGGAGCTGTTTTTT. Its translation is CASRIPGRGTGELFF.

This chain connects TRBV6-6 to TRBJ2-7; 9 bases fit TRBD1. The CDR3 has 16 amino acids. Germline-derived CDR1 and CDR2 are MNHNY and SVGAGI (reference sequence). J gave up 2 bases and V 0 bases, and 5 bases lay outside the gene matches. Here the CDR3 DNA reads TGTGCCAGCAGTTACTCGATGGGACAGGGAGCCTACGAGCAGTACTTC. Translating it yields CASSYSMGQGAYEQYF.

The V gene is TRBV7-3, the J gene TRBJ2-7, with TRBD2 matching 8 bases. The CDR3 consists of 14 residues. V lost 3 bases and J lost 4; bases outside the gene matches: 5. Germline loops: CDR1 SGHTA, CDR2 FQGTGA. The CDR3 sequence: CASSFTSGPYEQYF. The CDR3 nucleotides read TGTGCCAGCAGCTTCACTAGCGGACCATACGAGCAGTACTTC.

Only one count was recorded for this clone. The chain carries TRBV2 and TRBJ1-2; D might be TRBD1 (5 bases). The CDR3 is made up of 14 amino acids. Germline values: CDR1 SNHLY, CDR2 FYNNEI. V gave up 6 bases and J gave up 4 bases, with 15 bases separating them. The CDR3 nucleotides are TGTGCCAGCAGCAGGGAAAGGACCGGCTATGGCTACACCTTC. This codes for CASSRERTGYGYTF.

This clone has a single count. V and J are TRBV18 and TRBJ1-2; 8 bases agree with TRBD1. V lost 2 bases, J lost 5 bases, and 4 bases stayed unmatched. CDR3 size: 14 residues. Per the germline V gene, CDR1 is KGHSH and CDR2 is LQKENI. The CDR3 reads CASSPSGQAYGYTF. In DNA form, the CDR3 reads TGTGCCAGCTCACCATCGGGACAGGCGTATGGCTACACCTTC.